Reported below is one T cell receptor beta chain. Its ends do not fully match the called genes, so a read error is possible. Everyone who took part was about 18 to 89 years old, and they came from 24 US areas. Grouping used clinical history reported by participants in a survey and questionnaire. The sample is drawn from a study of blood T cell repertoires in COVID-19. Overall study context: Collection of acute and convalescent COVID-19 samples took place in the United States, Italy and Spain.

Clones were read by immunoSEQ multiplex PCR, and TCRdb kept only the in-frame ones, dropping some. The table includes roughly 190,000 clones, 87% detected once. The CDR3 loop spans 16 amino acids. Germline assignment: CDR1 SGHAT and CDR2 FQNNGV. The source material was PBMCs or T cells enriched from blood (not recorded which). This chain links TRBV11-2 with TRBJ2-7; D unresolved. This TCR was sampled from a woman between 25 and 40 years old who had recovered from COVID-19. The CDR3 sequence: CASSLELNTAGYEQYF. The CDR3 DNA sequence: TGTGCCAGCAGCCTAGAGCTCAATACTGCTGGCTACGAGCAGTACTTC.